The 5 T cell receptor beta chains below were found in one sample sequenced in a study of cytotoxic CD8 clonotypes in ibrutinib-treated CLL. Using immunoSEQ multiplex PCR, the repertoire was profiled, and TCRdb retains in-frame clones only, with some absent. This repertoire shows 190,000 or so clones, around 72% found once; its top ten account for around an eighth. This specimen was PBMCs, taken after 24 months of ibrutinib treatment. The origin of the receptors is a human donor with chronic lymphocytic leukemia.

This chain joins TRBV18 and TRBJ2-2, with 8 bases matching TRBD1. The CDR3 contains 15 residues. With 3 bases clipped from V and 5 bases from J, the junction kept 5 bases outside the gene matches. CDR1 KGHSH and CDR2 LQKENI come from the germline V gene. CDR3 region: CASSPGQGWTGELFF. The CDR3 bases are TGTGCCAGCTCACCCGGACAGGGTTGGACCGGGGAGCTGTTTTTT.

V is TRBV28 and J is TRBJ2-7; 7 bases are a match to TRBD1. Germline trimming cut 4 bases from V and 2 bases from J; bases unmatched to any gene: 8. This CDR3 has 15 amino acids. Germline CDR1 is MDHEN and CDR2 is SYDVKM. CDR3 DNA sequence: TGTGCCAGCAGTTCCTCCCGGGACAGCCCCTACGAGCAGTACTTC. Amino acid sequence: CASSSSRDSPYEQYF.

The CDR3 DNA reads TGCGCCAGCACGAAAATAGCGGGCTCCTACAATGAGCAGTTCTTC. Its translation is CASTKIAGSYNEQFF. The chain has TRBV5-1 and TRBJ2-1; 7 nucleotides align to TRBD2. The CDR3 has 15 amino acids. Germline CDR1 and CDR2: SGHRS and YFSETQ. V dropped 6 bases and J dropped 0; count of bases not matched to a gene: 6.

There are a few counts of this clone. CDR3 in DNA: TGTGCCAGCAGCACACAGGGAGAAGCTTTCTTT. This encodes CASSTQGEAFF. The chain uses TRBV27 and TRBJ1-1, with D tentatively TRBD1 (6 bases). Germline CDR1 MNHEY, CDR2 SMNVEV (reference sequence). Trimming took off 6 bases at V and 8 bases at J, with 10 bases between the two ends. The CDR3 covers 11 residues.

CDR3: CASSPQLYNEQFF. The CDR3 nucleotides read TGTGCCAGCAGTCCCCAACTTTACAATGAGCAGTTCTTC. This chain joins TRBV27 and TRBJ2-1, with D hard to call. From germline, CDR1 is MNHEY and CDR2 SMNVEV (reference sequence). The V and J ends lost 5 bases and 4 bases respectively, with 9 bases between them. The CDR3 consists of 13 residues.